What follows are 17 T cell receptor beta chains derived from one specimen sequenced in a study of tumor and adjacent non-tumor tissue in lung cancer. RNA was extracted from bulk tissue without any cell sorting. The normal lung tissue was taken more than 3 cm from the tumor edge. Three rounds of nested PCR, following a modified ARM-PCR protocol, produced the TCRbeta library. TCRdb processed the multiplex PCR reads anew with MiXCR; each CDR3 protein has one entry. The sample consists of approximately 110,000 distinct CDR3 sequences, about 61% of them appearing once. What was sequenced was distant non-tumor lung tissue. These receptor sequences come from a man aged 55 to 70 with non-small cell lung cancer.

In the case of this clonotype: One end of the junction fails to match germline, which may point to a read error. The chain links TRBV29-1 to TRBJ2-3, with 8 bases lining up with TRBD1. CDR1 is SQVTM, CDR2 ANQGSEA, per germline. The CDR3 length is 13 residues. CDR3 sequence reads: CSVTGEPYDMQYF. The CDR3, as DNA: TGCAGTGTGACAGGGGAGCCTTATGATATGCAGTATTTT.

This clonotype was observed at least ten times. J is TRBJ2-7 and V is TRBV24-1; 9 bases agree with TRBD1. The CDR3 spans 12 residues. V shed 7 bases and J 9 bases; nucleotides not matched to a gene: 6. Per germline, CDR1 KGHDR and CDR2 SFDVKD. DNA of the CDR3: TGTGCCACCAGCCGCGGGACAGGGAGGCAGTACTTC. Its translation is CATSRGTGRQYF.

The sample holds many counts of this clonotype. The chain is built from TRBV12-3 or TRBV12-4 and TRBJ2-6; D call uncertain. With 7 bases removed from V and 1 base from J, the gap between germline ends came to 23 bases. The CDR3 is made up of 19 amino acids. The CDR3 DNA reads as TGTGCCAGCAATAGACTGTGGAAGACACGTGGGTCTGGGGCCAACGTCCTGACTTTC. Its protein is CASNRLWKTRGSGANVLTF.

A remark on this clonotype: A much bigger clone sits one base away, suggesting this may be a read error. This chain joins TRBV11-2 and TRBJ2-4; the D gene is possibly TRBD1 (6 bases). CDR3 length equals 17 residues. CDR1 is SGHAT and CDR2 is FQNNGV in the germline V gene. The CDR3 is CASCRGISGVAKNIQYF. Written as DNA, the CDR3 is TGCGCCAGCTGCCGTGGTATCTCAGGGGTCGCCAAAAACATTCAGTACTTC.

V gene TRBV28 combines with J gene TRBJ2-7; tentative D call: TRBD2 (6 bases). The length of the CDR3 is 13 residues. Germline V lookup: CDR1 MDHEN, CDR2 SYDVKM. V shed 6 bases and J shed 6 bases, with 15 bases lying between them. As DNA, the CDR3 is TGTGCCAGCAGACTCCTAACCGGGGGCGAGCAGTACTTC. It codes for CASRLLTGGEQYF.

The chain recombines TRBV11-3 with TRBJ2-7; D uncertain. Germline V gene sequence: CDR1 SGHNT, CDR2 YENEEA. Trimming pared 2 bases from V and 10 bases from J, leaving 18 bases between. The CDR3 is made up of 14 amino acids. The DNA of the CDR3 is TGTGCCAGCAGCTTAAAGAACTCAGATGGCGAACAGTACTTC. This sequence encodes CASSLKNSDGEQYF.

The chain couples TRBV29-1 to TRBJ1-2; the D gene is possibly TRBD1 (5 bases). The germline V gene has CDR1 SQVTM and CDR2 ANQGSEA. This CDR3 contains 12 residues. Trimming cost V 6 bases and J 2 bases, with 10 bases left between them. This chain's CDR3 is CSVVRGNYGYTF. The CDR3 DNA is TGCAGCGTCGTAAGGGGAAACTATGGCTACACCTTC.

Points on this clonotype: A clone one base away is much larger, so this may be a read error. This CDR3 reads CASSLGLVGGIVQFF. The CDR3 DNA sequence: TGTGCCAGCAGCTTAGGGCTAGTGGGGGGGATCGTGCAGTTCTTC. V gene TRBV11-2 combines with J gene TRBJ2-1; 7 nucleotides match TRBD2. The junction had 12 bases not matched to a gene; V was cut back by 1 base and J by 12 bases. Germline V gene data show CDR1 as SGHAT and CDR2 as FQNNGV. CDR3 length: 15 residues.

At least ten counts were recorded for this clonotype. This rearrangement joins TRBV10-2 to TRBJ2-7; D may be TRBD1 (6 bases). CDR1 WSHSY and CDR2 SAAADI come from the germline V gene. V shed 5 bases and J shed 3 bases, with 14 bases lying between them. CDR3 size: 14 residues. The CDR3 sequence: CASSRLTGNYEQYF. In nucleotides, the CDR3 is TGCGCCAGCAGTCGCCTTACAGGGAACTACGAGCAGTACTTC.

This clonotype appeared once. One end of the junction varies from germline; a read error may be responsible. CDR3 sequence: CASSPRQGGAGSYEQYF. DNA for the CDR3: TGTGCCAGCAGCCCCCGTCAGGGCGGAGCCGGCTCCTATGAGCAGTACTTC. V gene TRBV11-1 combines with J gene TRBJ2-7; tentative D call: TRBD1 (5 bases). CDR1 is SGHAT, CDR2 FQDESV, per germline (reference sequence). This CDR3 spans 17 amino acids.

This clonotype was found a few times. The chain combines TRBV19 with TRBJ2-1; D possibly corresponds to TRBD2 (6 bases). The CDR3 consists of 17 residues. From germline, CDR1 is LNHDA and CDR2 SQIVND (reference sequence). V was trimmed by 1 base and J by 10 bases, leaving 23 bases between them. CDR3 sequence (DNA): TGTGCCAGTAGTATAGTCTCGGCGGGGCAGGGCCGTCGGGAGCAGTTCTTC. Encoded protein: CASSIVSAGQGRREQFF.

This clonotype was observed a few times. This rearrangement joins TRBV21-1 to TRBJ2-1; the table's D call, TRBD2, was not checked against the DNA. TRBV21-1 is an annotated pseudogene. The CDR3 loop spans 17 amino acids. The CDR3 sequence: CASSKGSSGSRRNEQFF. In nucleotides, the CDR3 is TGTGCCAGCAGCAAAGGGTCTAGCGGGAGTCGGCGCAATGAGCAGTTCTTC.

Details on this clonotype: With a much larger clone just one base away, this may be a read error. The chain combines TRBV29-1 with TRBJ2-3; D tentatively reads TRBD1 or TRBD2 (5 bases each). CDR3 length: 14 amino acids. Germline V gene data show CDR1 as SQVTM and CDR2 as ANQGSEA. The CDR3 here is CSVLREFSIDTQYF. CDR3 DNA sequence: TGCAGCGTTCTCAGGGAGTTTAGCATAGATACGCAGTATTTT.

This clonotype occurred a few times. With a much larger clone just one base away, this may be a read error. The rearrangement joins TRBV7-8 to TRBJ1-1, with D hard to call. Germline CDR1 is SGHVS and CDR2 is FQNEAQ. The CDR3 is 14 residues long. CDR3 amino acids: CASSKRAENTETFF. In DNA, the CDR3 is TGTGCCAGCAGCAAAAGGGCGGAGAACACTGAAACTTTCTTT.

This clonotype was found many times. The rearrangement links TRBV7-9 to TRBJ1-5, with a weak D call TRBD1 (6 bases). Germline assignment: CDR1 SEHNR and CDR2 FQNEAQ (reference sequence). The CDR3 spans 15 residues. V lost 2 bases, J lost 1 base, and 9 bases lay in between. As DNA, the CDR3 is TGTGCCAGCAGCTTAACGGGGGGCAGCAATCAGCCCCAGCATTTT. Its protein is CASSLTGGSNQPQHF.

This clonotype appeared once. This chain uses TRBV7-8 with TRBJ2-7; D might be TRBD1 (5 bases). The CDR3 has 14 amino acids. Germline CDR1 and CDR2: SGHVS and FQNEAQ. Trimming took 3 bases from V and 6 from J, leaving 15 bases between them. The CDR3: CASSFDGAASEQYF. CDR3 nucleotides: TGTGCCAGCAGCTTCGATGGGGCCGCCTCCGAGCAGTACTTC.

To note about this clonotype: Since no conserved phenylalanine or tryptophan closes the CDR3, a read error is the likely cause. The gene calls are TRBV6-6 and TRBJ2-5; the match to TRBD2 covers 8 bases. This CDR3 is 15 amino acids long. Per germline, CDR1 MNHNY and CDR2 SVGAGI (reference sequence). The CDR3 sequence: CAGSRAGETAETQYI. The CDR3 bases are TGTGCCGGCAGTCGAGCGGGAGAGACGGCAGAGACCCAGTACATC.